Here is one TCR beta chain with its context. The CDR3 totals 15 residues. The V segment lost 4 bases and the J segment 4 bases; nucleotides outside the gene matches: 6. Germline lookup yields CDR1 SGHDT and CDR2 YYEEEE. The authors' processing: Amplification of reference gene primers was used by the study to estimate nucleated cell counts. Assay: immunoSEQ multiplex PCR; the TCRdb copy retains only in-frame clones and omits some. V and J calls and clone size follow that table, whereas D and trimming were derived from the DNA. The repertoire holds over 25,000 clones, with around 87% as singletons. This specimen comes from a study of blood T cell repertoires in COVID-19. About the study: Some COVID-19 samples were acute and others convalescent; all came from the United States, Italy and Spain. T cells, B-cell-depleted T cells, or PBMCs supplied cDNA or gDNA.

Sequenced sample: peripheral blood. The chain carries TRBV5-6 and TRBJ2-1, with 9 bases that match TRBD1. The TCR was taken from a human donor in a cohort sampled during active COVID-19. The donor label of this sample is uncertain. CDR3 protein: CASSLGTGFYNEQFF. Here the CDR3 DNA reads TGTGCCAGCAGCCTGGGGACAGGGTTTTACAATGAGCAGTTCTTC.